This T cell receptor beta chain was recovered during a study of blood T cell repertoires in COVID-19. The V gene's germline CDR1 is SGHNT and CDR2 YENEEA. Trimming left V 1 base short and J 3 bases short, with 12 bases between. The CDR3 is 15 residues long. Per the study methods: Amplified reference gene primers provided the basis for estimating nucleated cell counts. Libraries were prepared by immunoSEQ multiplex PCR; TCRdb keeps only in-frame clonotypes and omits some of them. V, J and clone size are those of that table, while D and trimming were read from the DNA. This sample has approximately 150,000 clones, with roughly 90% found just once.

Source material: PBMCs or T cells enriched from blood (not recorded which). The sequence was collected from a human donor with acute COVID-19. The donor label of this sample is uncertain. The chain links TRBV11-3 to TRBJ2-5, with D perhaps TRBD2 (5 bases). The CDR3, as DNA: TGTGCCAGCAGCTTAGGACTGGGAGCGGAAGAGACCCAGTACTTC. It codes for CASSLGLGAEETQYF.